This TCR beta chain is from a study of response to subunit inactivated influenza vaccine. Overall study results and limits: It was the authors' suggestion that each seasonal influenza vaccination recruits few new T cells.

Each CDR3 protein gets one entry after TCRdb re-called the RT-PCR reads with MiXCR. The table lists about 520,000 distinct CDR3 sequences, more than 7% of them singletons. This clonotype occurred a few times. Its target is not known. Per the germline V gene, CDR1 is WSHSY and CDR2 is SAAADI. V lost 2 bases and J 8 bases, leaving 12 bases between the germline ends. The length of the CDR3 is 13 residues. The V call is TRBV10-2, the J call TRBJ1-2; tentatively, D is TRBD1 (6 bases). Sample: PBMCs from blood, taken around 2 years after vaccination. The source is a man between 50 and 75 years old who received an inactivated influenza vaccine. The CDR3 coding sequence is TGCGCCAGCAGTGAGGCACAGGGACACGGCTACACCTTC. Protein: CASSEAQGHGYTF.